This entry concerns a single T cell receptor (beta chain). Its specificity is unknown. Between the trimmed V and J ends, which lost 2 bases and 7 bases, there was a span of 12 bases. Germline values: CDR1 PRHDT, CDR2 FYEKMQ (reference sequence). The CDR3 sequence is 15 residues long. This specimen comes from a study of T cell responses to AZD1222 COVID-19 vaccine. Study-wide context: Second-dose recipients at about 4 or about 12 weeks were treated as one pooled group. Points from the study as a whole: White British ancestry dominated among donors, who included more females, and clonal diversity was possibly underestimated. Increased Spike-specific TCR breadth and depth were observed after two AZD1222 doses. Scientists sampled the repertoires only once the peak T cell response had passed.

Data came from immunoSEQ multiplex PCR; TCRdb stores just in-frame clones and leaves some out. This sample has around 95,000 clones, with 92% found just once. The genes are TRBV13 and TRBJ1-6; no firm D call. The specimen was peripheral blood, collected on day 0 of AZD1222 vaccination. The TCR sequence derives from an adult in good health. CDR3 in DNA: TGTGCCAGCAGCTTACTTTACAGTGAAAATTCACCCCTCCACTTT. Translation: CASSLLYSENSPLHF.